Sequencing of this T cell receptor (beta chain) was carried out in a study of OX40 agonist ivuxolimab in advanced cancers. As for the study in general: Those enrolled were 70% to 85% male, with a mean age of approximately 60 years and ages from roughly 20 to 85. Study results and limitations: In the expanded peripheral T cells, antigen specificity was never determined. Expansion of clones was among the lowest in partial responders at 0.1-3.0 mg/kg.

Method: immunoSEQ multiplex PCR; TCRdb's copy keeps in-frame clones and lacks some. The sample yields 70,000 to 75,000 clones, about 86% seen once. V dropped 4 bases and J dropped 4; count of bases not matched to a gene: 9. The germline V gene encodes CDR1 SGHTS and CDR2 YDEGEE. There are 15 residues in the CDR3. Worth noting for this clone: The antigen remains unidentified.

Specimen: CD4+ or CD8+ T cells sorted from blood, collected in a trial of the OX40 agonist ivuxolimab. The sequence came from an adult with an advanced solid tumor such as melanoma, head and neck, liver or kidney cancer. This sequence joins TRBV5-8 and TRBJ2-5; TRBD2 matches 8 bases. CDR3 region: CASSGSGRIGETQYF. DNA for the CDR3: TGTGCCAGCAGCGGGAGCGGGAGAATTGGAGAGACCCAGTACTTC.